This TCR beta chain was recorded in a study of Ad26.COV2.S vaccination and SARS-CoV-2 variants. General study results and limits: It was reported that spike-specific CD8+ and CD4+ T cell responses were substantially broad after vaccination.

The treatment is: some 20 received Ad26.COV2.S at low or high dose, single or two shots; roughly five received placebo; per-sample allocation not given. Sampling was performed 63 days after the first vaccine or placebo injection. The donor's status was that of an adult aged 18-55 years in Boston. As regards this clone: Its target is not known.

The table came from immunoSEQ multiplex PCR; TCRdb's copy has only in-frame clones and leaves some out. The sample has 440,000 or so clones, 80% to 90% seen once. This CDR3 comprises 17 residues. Germline V gene sequence: CDR1 LNHDA, CDR2 SQIVND (reference sequence). Trimming took 6 bases from V and 4 from J; bases not matched to a gene: 11. This material consisted of peripheral blood, taken in a trial of Ad26.COV2.S vaccine versus placebo. The TCR was taken from a person between 18 and 65 years old who received the Ad26.COV2.S COVID-19 vaccine or a placebo. The rearrangement joins TRBV19 to TRBJ2-1, with 11 bases identical to TRBD2. CDR3 nucleotide sequence: TGTGCCAGTAGGACCACCGGGACTAGCGGACCGTACAATGAGCAGTTCTTC. This codes for CASRTTGTSGPYNEQFF. Looking up the rest from reference TRBV19 and TRBJ2-1 gives the full variable domain: DGGITQSPKYLFRKEGQNVTLSCEQNLNHDAMYWYRQDPGQGLRLIYYSQIVNDFQKGDIAEGYSVSREKKESFPLTVTSAQKNPTAFYLCASRTTGTSGPYNEQFFGPGTRLTVL.